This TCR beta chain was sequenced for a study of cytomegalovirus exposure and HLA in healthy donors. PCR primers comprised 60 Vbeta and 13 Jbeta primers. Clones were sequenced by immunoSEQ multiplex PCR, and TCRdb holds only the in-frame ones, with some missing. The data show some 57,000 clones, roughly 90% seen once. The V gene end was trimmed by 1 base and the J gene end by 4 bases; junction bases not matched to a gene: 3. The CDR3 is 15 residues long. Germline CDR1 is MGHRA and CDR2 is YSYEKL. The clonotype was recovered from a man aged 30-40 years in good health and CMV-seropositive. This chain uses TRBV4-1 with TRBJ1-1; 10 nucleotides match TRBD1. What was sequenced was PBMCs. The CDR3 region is CASSQGGTGVTEAFF. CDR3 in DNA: TGCGCCAGCAGCCAAGGGGGGACAGGGGTCACTGAAGCTTTCTTT.